The following is a TCR beta chain sequence with its context. Its target is unknown. Germline CDR1 reads SGHTA; CDR2 reads FQGNSA. V was pared by 5 bases and J by 1 base, with 12 bases of the junction left unmatched. The length of the CDR3 is 17 residues. Data came from immunoSEQ multiplex PCR; TCRdb stores just in-frame clones and leaves some out. Among 1.6 million or so clones listed, approximately 98.5% were seen once. This record belongs to a study of shared clonotypes between healthy human individuals. Study-wide points: When naive CD4 clonotypes were compared across a few donors, 4% to 5.5% were shared. An expected dependence of interdonor clonotype sharing on sequencing depth was noted.

CD4+ cell separation produced CD45RA+ naive and CD45RA-negative memory subsets. The chain joins TRBV7-2 to TRBJ2-3; 7 bases fit TRBD2. The sequence was collected from a man between 25 and 39 years old in good health. Sequencing was carried out using naive CD4+ T cells sorted from blood. Subset of the sample: CD45RA+ positively selected. Written as DNA, the CDR3 is TGTGCCAGCAGCCCACGGTGGGGGGGAAGGGGCACAGATACGCAGTATTTT. It specifies CASSPRWGGRGTDTQYF.